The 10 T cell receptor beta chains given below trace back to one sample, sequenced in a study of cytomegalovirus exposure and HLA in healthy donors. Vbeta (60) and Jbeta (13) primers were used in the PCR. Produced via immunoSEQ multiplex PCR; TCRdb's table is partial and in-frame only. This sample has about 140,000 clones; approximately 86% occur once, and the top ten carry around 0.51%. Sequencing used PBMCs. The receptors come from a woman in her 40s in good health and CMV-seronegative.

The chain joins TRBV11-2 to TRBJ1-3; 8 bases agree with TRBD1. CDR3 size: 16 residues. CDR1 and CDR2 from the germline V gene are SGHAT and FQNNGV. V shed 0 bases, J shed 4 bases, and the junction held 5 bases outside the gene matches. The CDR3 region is CASSLELTGVGNTIYF. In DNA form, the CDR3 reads TGTGCCAGCAGCTTAGAGCTGACAGGGGTGGGAAACACCATATATTTT.

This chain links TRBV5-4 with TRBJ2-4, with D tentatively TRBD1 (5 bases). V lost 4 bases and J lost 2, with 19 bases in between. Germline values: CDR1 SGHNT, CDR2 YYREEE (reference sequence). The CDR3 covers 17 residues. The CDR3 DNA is TGTGCCAGCAGCACTCCTCAGGGCAGGGATACCAAAAACATTCAGTACTTC. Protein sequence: CASSTPQGRDTKNIQYF.

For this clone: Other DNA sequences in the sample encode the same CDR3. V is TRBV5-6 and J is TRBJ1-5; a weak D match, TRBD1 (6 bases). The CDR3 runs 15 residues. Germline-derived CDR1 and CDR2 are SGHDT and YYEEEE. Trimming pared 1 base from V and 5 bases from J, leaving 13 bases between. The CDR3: CASSLFGTPYQPQHF. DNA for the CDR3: TGTGCCAGCAGCTTGTTTGGGACACCATATCAGCCCCAGCATTTT.

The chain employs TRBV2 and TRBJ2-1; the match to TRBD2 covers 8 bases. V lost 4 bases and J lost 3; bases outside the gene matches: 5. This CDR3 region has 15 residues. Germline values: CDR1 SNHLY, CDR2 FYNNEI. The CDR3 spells CASSASGRVYNEQFF. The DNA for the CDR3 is TGTGCCAGCAGTGCAAGCGGGAGAGTCTACAATGAGCAGTTCTTC.

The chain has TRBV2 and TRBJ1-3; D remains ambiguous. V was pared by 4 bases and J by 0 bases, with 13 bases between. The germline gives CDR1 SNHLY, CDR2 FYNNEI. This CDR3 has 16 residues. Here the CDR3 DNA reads TGTGCCAGCAGTGTACCCGACACCCGCTCTGGAAACACCATATATTTT. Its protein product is CASSVPDTRSGNTIYF.

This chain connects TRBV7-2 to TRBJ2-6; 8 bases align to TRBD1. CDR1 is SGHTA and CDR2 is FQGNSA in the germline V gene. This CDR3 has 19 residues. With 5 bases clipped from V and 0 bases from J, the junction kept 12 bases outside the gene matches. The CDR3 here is CASSRDPTGAFSGANVLTF. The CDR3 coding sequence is TGTGCCAGCAGCCGCGACCCGACAGGGGCCTTCTCTGGGGCCAACGTCCTGACTTTC.

The CDR3 DNA reads as TGTGCCAGCAGGGGACAGGGGGCGGGTGCTATACAAGAGACCCAGTACTTC. Its protein product is CASRGQGAGAIQETQYF. The chain links TRBV28 to TRBJ2-5; 12 nucleotides align to TRBD1. J was trimmed by 2 bases and V by 6 bases; bases with no gene match: 10. Germline loops: CDR1 MDHEN, CDR2 SYDVKM. This CDR3 has 17 residues.

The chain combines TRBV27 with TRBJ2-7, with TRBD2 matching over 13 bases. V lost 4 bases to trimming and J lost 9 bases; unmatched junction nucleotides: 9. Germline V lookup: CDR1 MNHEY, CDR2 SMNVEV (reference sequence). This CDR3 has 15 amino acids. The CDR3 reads CASSSRGLAGDTQYF. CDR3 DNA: TGTGCCAGCAGTTCTCGCGGACTAGCGGGAGATACGCAGTACTTC.

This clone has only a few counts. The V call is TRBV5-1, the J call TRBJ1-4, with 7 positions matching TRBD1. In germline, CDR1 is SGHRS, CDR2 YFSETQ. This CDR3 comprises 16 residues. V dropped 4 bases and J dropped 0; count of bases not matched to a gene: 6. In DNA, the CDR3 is TGCGCCAGCAGCAGGGGGGACAGCACAACTAATGAAAAACTGTTTTTT. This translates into CASSRGDSTTNEKLFF.

CDR3 protein: CAISATTGVQNIQYF. CDR3 in DNA: TGTGCCATCAGTGCTACCACAGGGGTCCAAAACATTCAGTACTTC. J is TRBJ2-4 and V is TRBV10-3, with 7 bases matching TRBD1. The CDR3 is 15 residues long. V was clipped by 4 bases and J by 5 bases; unmatched bases: 8. The germline CDR1 and CDR2 sequences are ENHRY and SYGVKD.